The 32 T cell receptor beta chains reported below all come from one sample, sequenced in a study of cytomegalovirus exposure and HLA in healthy donors. The PCR contained 60 Vbeta and 13 Jbeta primers. Sequencing used immunoSEQ multiplex PCR; TCRdb keeps in-frame clones, though not all of them. Of 150,000 to 200,000 clones in the sample, roughly 80% were seen once. What was sequenced was PBMCs. These receptors were obtained from a man aged 45-65 years in good health and CMV-seropositive.

This chain joins TRBV12-5 and TRBJ1-1, with no clear D. This CDR3 spans 13 amino acids. The germline CDR1 and CDR2 sequences are LGHNT and FRNRAP. Between the trimmed V and J ends, which lost 6 bases and 1 base, there was a span of 9 bases. The DNA of the CDR3 is TGTGCTAGTGGCCTAGAGGAGAACACTGAAGCTTTCTTT. Its translation is CASGLEENTEAFF. The full variable domain, in which reference TRBV12-5 and TRBJ1-1 provide the parts outside the CDR3, is DARVTQTPRHKVTEMGQEVTMRCQPILGHNTVFWYRQTMMQGLELLAYFRNRAPLDDSGMPKDRFSAEMPDATLATLKIQPSEPRDSAVYFCASGLEENTEAFFGQGTRLTVV.

The chain recombines TRBV18 with TRBJ2-6, with D maybe TRBD2 (6 bases). This CDR3 has 16 amino acids. The germline V and J ends were trimmed by 3 bases and 2 bases, with 11 bases remaining between them. Germline CDR1 is KGHSH and CDR2 is LQKENI. Here the CDR3 reads CASSPISGPGANVLTF. In nucleotides, the CDR3 is TGTGCCAGCTCACCGATTAGCGGACCTGGGGCCAACGTCCTGACTTTC.

The rearrangement links TRBV28 to TRBJ2-3; 10 positions match TRBD2. This CDR3 is 14 amino acids long. CDR1 is MDHEN, CDR2 SYDVKM, per germline. The V and J ends lost 5 bases and 4 bases, in that order; junction bases with no gene match: 3. The DNA of the CDR3 is TGTGCCAGCAGTAGCGGGGGGGCCGCAGATACGCAGTATTTT. This translates into CASSSGGAADTQYF. The entire variable domain, with the rest obtained from reference TRBV28 and TRBJ2-3, is as follows: DVKVTQSSRYLVKRTGEKVFLECVQDMDHENMFWYRQDPGLGLRLIYFSYDVKMKEKGDIPEGYSVSREKKERFSLILESASTNQTSMYLCASSSGGAADTQYFGPGTRLTVL.

This clone was picked up a small number of times. The V call is TRBV27, the J call TRBJ1-1, with a tentative D call TRBD1 (6 bases). This CDR3 has 15 amino acids. Trimming took 7 bases from V and 4 from J, leaving 19 bases between them. CDR1 MNHEY and CDR2 SMNVEV come from the germline V gene (reference sequence). The CDR3 sequence: CASIPRSQGITEAFF. CDR3 coding DNA: TGTGCCAGCATTCCGAGATCACAGGGAATCACTGAAGCTTTCTTT.

This CDR3 is CASSQGPDSNQPQHF. CDR3 coding DNA: TGCGCCAGCAGCCAAGGTCCAGATTCCAATCAGCCCCAGCATTTT. This sequence joins TRBV4-3 and TRBJ1-5; no definite D call. The V gene lost 1 base and the J gene lost 3 bases, with 10 bases spanning the gap. Germline-derived CDR1 and CDR2 are LGHNA and YSLEER. The CDR3 extends over 15 amino acids.

V gene TRBV5-1 combines with J gene TRBJ2-7; TRBD1 matches 8 bases. V lost 2 bases and J lost 1; bases outside the gene matches: 8. This CDR3 comprises 16 residues. From germline, CDR1 is SGHRS and CDR2 YFSETQ. The CDR3 DNA is TGCGCCAGCAGCTTCCGGAATTGGGACAGGTCCTACGAGCAGTACTTC. Its protein product is CASSFRNWDRSYEQYF.

This clone was recorded once. The J gene is TRBJ1-2, the V gene TRBV6-1; maybe TRBD1 (5 bases). Germline loops: CDR1 MNHNS, CDR2 SASEGT. V lost 2 bases and J lost 7, with 8 bases in between. This CDR3 has 12 residues. Written as DNA, the CDR3 is TGTGCCAGCAGTGAACAGGGATTTGGCTACACCTTC. This translates into CASSEQGFGYTF.

CDR3 nucleotide sequence: TGTGCCAGCAGGAGCGGGGTTAAAATCGGGACCCAGTACTTC. It codes for CASRSGVKIGTQYF. V is TRBV7-9 and J is TRBJ2-5; 7 bases are a match to TRBD2. The CDR3 length is 14 residues. Germline lookup yields CDR1 SEHNR and CDR2 FQNEAQ (reference sequence). Trimming took 6 bases from V and 7 from J; bases not matched to a gene: 11.

The chain recombines TRBV6-5 with TRBJ2-3; D remains ambiguous. Trimming took 1 base from V and 0 from J, leaving 11 bases between them. Germline V CDR1 and CDR2: MNHEY, SVGAGI. This CDR3 is 16 amino acids long. The CDR3 spells CASSYLGRPSTDTQYF. In nucleotides, the CDR3 is TGTGCCAGCAGTTACTTAGGCAGGCCTAGCACAGATACGCAGTATTTT.

With regard to this clone: Within the sample, other DNA sequences also encode this same CDR3. The genes are TRBV5-1 and TRBJ1-4; D call uncertain. Germline V gene sequence: CDR1 SGHRS, CDR2 YFSETQ. This CDR3 spans 15 amino acids. Trimming shortened V by 1 base and J by 2 bases, and 9 bases separated the two germline ends. The CDR3 nucleotides are TGCGCCAGCAGCTTGACGGGGTCGACTAATGAAAAACTGTTTTTT. It translates to CASSLTGSTNEKLFF.

The rearrangement uses TRBV7-9 and TRBJ1-1; unclear D gene. Trimming pared 1 base from V and 0 bases from J, leaving 6 bases between. CDR3 length equals 14 residues. Germline CDR1 reads SEHNR; CDR2 reads FQNEAQ (reference sequence). CDR3 coding DNA: TGTGCCAGCAGCTTAGTTCCGGTGAACACTGAAGCTTTCTTT. Amino acids: CASSLVPVNTEAFF.

The V call is TRBV5-1, the J call TRBJ1-6; 7 nucleotides agree with TRBD1. This CDR3 has 13 residues. Losses at the gene ends were 4 bases for V and 11 bases for J; bases not matched to a gene: 6. Looked up from germline, CDR1 is SGHRS and CDR2 is YFSETQ. The CDR3 DNA reads as TGCGCCAGCAGCGACGGACAGGAGACACCCCTCCACTTT. This sequence encodes CASSDGQETPLHF. The variable domain in full, completed from reference TRBV5-1 and TRBJ1-6, reads KAGVTQTPRYLIKTRGQQVTLSCSPISGHRSVSWYQQTPGQGLQFLFEYFSETQRNKGNFPGRFSGRQFSNSRSEMNVSTLELGDSALYLCASSDGQETPLHFGNGTRLTVT.

The chain has TRBV6-5 and TRBJ1-1; TRBD1 agrees at 8 bases. Per the germline V gene, CDR1 is MNHEY and CDR2 is SVGAGI. V lost 7 bases to trimming and J lost 2 bases; unmatched junction nucleotides: 6. This CDR3 is built from 14 residues. The CDR3 coding sequence is TGTGCCAGCACTCCGGGACAGGCCAACACTGAAGCTTTCTTT. This gives the protein CASTPGQANTEAFF.

The gene calls are TRBV6-5 and TRBJ2-5; a weak D match, TRBD1 (6 bases). Germline V gene data show CDR1 as MNHEY and CDR2 as SVGAGI. CDR3 length equals 15 residues. Trimming pared 4 bases from V and 3 bases from J, leaving 15 bases between. CDR3 in amino acids: CASSSPGQLKETQYF. The CDR3 DNA is TGTGCCAGCAGTTCCCCCGGACAGCTAAAAGAGACCCAGTACTTC.

The chain recombines TRBV4-1 with TRBJ2-5; 8 bases line up with TRBD2. The germline V gene has CDR1 MGHRA and CDR2 YSYEKL. This CDR3 has 17 amino acids. V trimming: 4 bases; J trimming: 4 bases; junction bases outside the gene matches: 14. The CDR3 sequence is CASSPGGQRGLRETQYF. CDR3 in DNA: TGCGCCAGCAGCCCAGGAGGGCAGCGGGGGCTGCGAGAGACCCAGTACTTC.

This clone was recorded only once. V is TRBV7-8 and J is TRBJ2-1, with D possibly TRBD2 on 6 matching bases. Per germline, CDR1 SGHVS and CDR2 FQNEAQ. V lost 0 bases and J lost 7, with 22 bases in between. This CDR3 is built from 18 residues. The CDR3 here is CASSLAVPTRSKGNEQFF. DNA of the CDR3: TGTGCCAGCAGCTTAGCGGTTCCGACTAGATCCAAAGGGAATGAGCAGTTCTTC.

The CDR3 loop reads CASRVAGADTQYF. In DNA form, the CDR3 reads TGTGCCAGCAGGGTTGCGGGGGCAGATACGCAGTATTTT. The V and J genes are TRBV6-5 and TRBJ2-3, with 7 bases fitting TRBD2. With V trimmed by 6 bases and J by 4 bases, 4 bases remained unmatched. Per germline, CDR1 MNHEY and CDR2 SVGAGI. CDR3 size: 13 residues.

The sample holds one count of this clone. The chain combines TRBV7-8 with TRBJ1-6; D not certain. Germline CDR1 and CDR2: SGHVS and FQNEAQ. V dropped 1 base and J dropped 9 bases, with 7 bases sitting between them. The CDR3 has 13 amino acids. The CDR3 DNA sequence: TGTGCCAGCAGCTTAGATCGGAGTTCACCCCTCCACTTT. Translated, it gives CASSLDRSSPLHF.

J is TRBJ1-1 and V is TRBV6-1; D remains ambiguous. The CDR3 runs 14 residues. The germline CDR1 and CDR2 sequences are MNHNS and SASEGT. V lost 2 bases, J lost 3 bases, and 10 bases lay in between. Written as DNA, the CDR3 is TGTGCCAGCAGTGAACCAAGGAGGGACACTGAAGCTTTCTTT. Its protein product is CASSEPRRDTEAFF.

The chain has TRBV11-1 and TRBJ2-2; TRBD1 agrees at 7 bases. The CDR3 is 16 amino acids. CDR1 is SGHAT and CDR2 is FQDESV in the germline V gene (reference sequence). The V segment lost 4 bases and the J segment 4 bases; nucleotides outside the gene matches: 9. CDR3 in DNA: TGTGCCAGCAGCTACCGACAGGGATGGGGCACCGGGGAGCTGTTTTTT. Encoded protein: CASSYRQGWGTGELFF.

This clone was counted between two and nine times. The gene calls are TRBV6-5 and TRBJ1-6; 9 nucleotides line up with TRBD1. After removal of 5 bases from V and 9 bases from J, the junction contained 8 bases not matched to a gene. Germline V gene lookup returns CDR1 MNHEY and CDR2 SVGAGI. The CDR3 loop spans 15 amino acids. In nucleotides, the CDR3 is TGTGCCAGCAGTCGCCTCCGGGACAGGGTTTCACCCCTCCACTTT. It encodes CASSRLRDRVSPLHF.

The sample holds a few counts of this clone. The chain carries TRBV6-4 and TRBJ1-2, with TRBD1 matching 8 bases. The CDR3 extends over 15 amino acids. V shed 0 bases and J 3 bases; nucleotides not matched to a gene: 3. Germline V gene sequence: CDR1 MRHNA, CDR2 SNTAGT. This CDR3 reads CASSDSETGDYGYTF. The CDR3 DNA sequence: TGTGCCAGCAGTGACTCGGAGACAGGGGACTATGGCTACACCTTC.

The V call is TRBV2, the J call TRBJ2-3, with D perhaps matching TRBD2 (5 bases). CDR1 is SNHLY and CDR2 is FYNNEI in the germline V gene. This CDR3 spans 15 amino acids. V shed 3 bases and J shed 2 bases, with 12 bases lying between them. This CDR3 reads CASSEFAGVTDTQYF. The CDR3 bases are TGTGCCAGCAGTGAGTTCGCCGGGGTCACAGATACGCAGTATTTT.

This clone was found once. This chain joins TRBV6-5 and TRBJ2-7, with 7 bases identical to TRBD1. In germline, CDR1 is MNHEY, CDR2 SVGAGI. CDR3 length equals 15 residues. V lost 8 bases and J lost 3; bases outside the gene matches: 13. This CDR3 reads CASSTSGTAIYEQYF. In DNA, the CDR3 is TGTGCCAGCTCGACCTCCGGGACAGCGATCTACGAGCAGTACTTC.

The chain employs TRBV4-1 and TRBJ2-7; D is possibly TRBD2 (5 bases). The CDR3 runs 14 residues. Germline CDR1 reads MGHRA; CDR2 reads YSYEKL. V lost 2 bases to trimming and J lost 4 bases, with 12 bases between them. The CDR3 protein is CASSQIRGGYEQYF. As DNA, the CDR3 is TGCGCCAGCAGCCAAATACGCGGCGGGTACGAGCAGTACTTC.

The chain uses TRBV28 and TRBJ2-7, with 14 positions matching TRBD2. V lost 4 bases and J lost 2; bases outside the gene matches: 4. This CDR3 comprises 16 residues. Per the germline V gene, CDR1 is MDHEN and CDR2 is SYDVKM. Here the CDR3 reads CASSWGTSGSPYEQYF. The CDR3 DNA is TGTGCCAGCAGTTGGGGGACTAGCGGGAGTCCCTACGAGCAGTACTTC.

This rearrangement joins TRBV9 to TRBJ1-5; 7 positions agree with TRBD1. Germline lookup yields CDR1 SGDLS and CDR2 YYNGEE. V lost 3 bases to trimming and J lost 5 bases; unmatched junction nucleotides: 2. The CDR3 is made up of 13 amino acids. The CDR3 coding sequence is TGTGCCAGCAGCGCAACAGGGGATCAGCCCCAGCATTTT. Its protein is CASSATGDQPQHF.

This clone was recorded only once. The chain is built from TRBV29-1 and TRBJ2-6; 8 bases fit TRBD1. Germline CDR1 and CDR2: SQVTM and ANQGSEA. The junction had 7 bases not matched to a gene; V was cut back by 6 bases and J by 0 bases. The CDR3 consists of 16 residues. CDR3 residues: CSVGQGPISGANVLTF. The CDR3 nucleotides read TGCAGCGTCGGACAGGGCCCTATCTCTGGGGCCAACGTCCTGACTTTC.

This clone was observed a few times. This chain uses TRBV6-5 with TRBJ1-1, with TRBD1 identical over 8 bases. V shed 6 bases, J shed 4 bases, and the junction held 7 bases outside the gene matches. The germline V gene has CDR1 MNHEY and CDR2 SVGAGI. This CDR3 spans 14 amino acids. Here the CDR3 DNA reads TGTGCCAGCAGCCCAGGACAGGGAAGCACTGAAGCTTTCTTT. Residues: CASSPGQGSTEAFF.

The chain links TRBV18 to TRBJ1-2; 9 bases align to TRBD1. Germline V CDR1 and CDR2: KGHSH, LQKENI. The CDR3 is made up of 13 amino acids. Germline trimming cut 6 bases from V and 6 bases from J; bases unmatched to any gene: 5. This chain's CDR3 is CASSAGQGNGYTF. The DNA for the CDR3 is TGTGCCAGCTCTGCCGGACAGGGGAATGGCTACACCTTC.

The chain recombines TRBV6-1 with TRBJ2-1, with 8 nucleotides matching TRBD2. Germline loops: CDR1 MNHNS, CDR2 SASEGT. The CDR3 has 14 residues. The trim removed 5 bases at V and 3 bases at J, leaving 3 bases unmatched. The CDR3 region has the DNA TGTGCCAGCAGTCTGGCGGGGGGCTACAATGAGCAGTTCTTC. It is translated as CASSLAGGYNEQFF.

The chain employs TRBV7-3 and TRBJ2-3, with 10 bases fitting TRBD2. V gave up 5 bases and J gave up 6 bases; unmatched junction bases: 5. Germline V gene lookup returns CDR1 SGHTA and CDR2 FQGTGA. CDR3 length equals 14 residues. Here the CDR3 DNA reads TGTGCCAGCAGCCTAGCGGGAGTTCTGGATACGCAGTATTTT. As protein: CASSLAGVLDTQYF. Together with reference TRBV7-3 and TRBJ2-3, the CDR3 gives the full variable domain: GAGVSQTPSNKVTEKGKYVELRCDPISGHTALYWYRQSLGQGPEFLIYFQGTGAADDSGLPNDRFFAVRPEGSVSTLKIQRTERGDSAVYLCASSLAGVLDTQYFGPGTRLTVL.